The sequence of this T cell receptor beta chain was determined in a study of blood T cell repertoires in COVID-19. For the study at large: Sample material is recorded as cDNA or gDNA derived from T cells, B-cell-depleted T cells, or PBMCs.

This CDR3 has 11 residues. Trimming stripped 5 bases from V and 0 bases from J, with 5 bases between. Germline loops: CDR1 SQVTM, CDR2 ANQGSEA. The repertoire was sequenced with immunoSEQ multiplex PCR; TCRdb's copy has only in-frame clones and lacks some. The sample records roughly 340,000 clones, 80% to 90% being singletons. The chain is built from TRBV29-1 and TRBJ2-7; D gene unclear. Sequences were obtained from peripheral blood. This clonotype was obtained from a woman between 25 and 40 years old with COVID-19, enrolled during active disease. CDR3 nucleotides: TGCAGCGTTCAGGACTCCTACGAGCAGTACGTC. It translates to CSVQDSYEQYV.